The clone carrying this T cell receptor beta chain was observed many times. Unique molecular identifiers were incorporated during preparation of the TCRbeta library. TCRdb passed the PCR reads through MiXCR, listing each CDR3 protein once. Among 100,000 to 120,000 distinct CDR3 sequences, around 10% were seen once, and the ten largest hold 6.5% to 9.5%. This sample was taken from a study of T-cell reconstitution after alpha-beta-depleted transplantation in children. Trimming took off 4 bases at V and 1 base at J, with 12 bases between the two ends. The CDR3 has 15 amino acids. Germline CDR1 is SGDLS and CDR2 is YYNGEE.

The chain employs TRBV9 and TRBJ1-5, with D perhaps TRBD1 (6 bases). The sample in question was PBMCs from the stem cell graft donor, obtained from the stem cell graft. This receptor was identified in a human donor who donated a stem cell graft to a child with acute lymphoblastic leukemia. CDR3 loop: CASSLQGVSNQPQHF. The CDR3 nucleotides are TGTGCCAGCAGCCTACAGGGAGTAAGCAATCAGCCCCAGCATTTT.